These T cell receptor beta chains were read from a single sample in a study of T cells in Graves' hyperthyroidism and ophthalmopathy. Using its own MiXCR run on the multiplex PCR reads, TCRdb lists one record per CDR3 protein. Among 330,000 or so distinct CDR3 sequences listed, around 20% were seen once. Material for sequencing was blood. The receptors originated from a man aged 50 to 59 with Graves' ophthalmopathy. CDR3s include the opening cysteine and the closing phenylalanine or tryptophan. The D gene is left open where the match is weak. Where a row states a size, it is once, few, many or the class of an expanded clone; other rows omit it.

d_gene: NA; abundance: NA; j_gene: TRBJ2-3; len: 17; v_gene: TRBV24-1; CDR3aa: CATSVLDFSRSTDTQYF; CDR3nt: TGTGCCACCAGTGTACTTGACTTCTCAAGGAGCACAGATACGCAGTATTTT
d_gene: TRBD2; abundance: few; j_gene: TRBJ2-7; len: 19; v_gene: TRBV20-1; CDR3aa: CSARVVNGAGGATAGEQYF; CDR3nt: TGCAGTGCTAGAGTGGTGAATGGAGCGGGAGGAGCGACGGCGGGGGAGCAGTACTTC
d_gene: NA; abundance: many; j_gene: TRBJ1-2; len: 14; v_gene: TRBV7-8; CDR3aa: CASSLKGSTEGYTF; CDR3nt: TGTGCCAGCAGCTTAAAGGGGTCAACGGAGGGCTACACCTTC
d_gene: NA; abundance: few; j_gene: TRBJ1-5; len: 12; v_gene: TRBV10-2; CDR3aa: CASSNSNQPQHF; CDR3nt: TGCGCCAGCAGTAACAGCAATCAGCCCCAGCATTTT
d_gene: NA; abundance: NA; j_gene: TRBJ2-1; len: 13; v_gene: TRBV12-3/TRBV12-4; CDR3aa: CASSLSDHNEQFF; CDR3nt: TGTGCCAGCAGTTTAAGCGACCACAATGAGCAGTTCTTC
d_gene: TRBD2; abundance: many; j_gene: TRBJ2-3; len: 15; v_gene: TRBV29-1; CDR3aa: CSVRRSGSWTDTQYF; CDR3nt: TGCAGCGTTCGTAGGAGCGGGAGTTGGACAGATACGCAGTATTTT
d_gene: NA; abundance: NA; j_gene: TRBJ2-2; len: 14; v_gene: TRBV6-4; CDR3aa: CASSEASLVGELFF; CDR3nt: TGCGCCAGCAGTGAGGCTAGCTTGGTCGGGGAGCTGTTTTTT
d_gene: TRBD2; abundance: NA; j_gene: TRBJ2-5; len: 16; v_gene: TRBV3-1; CDR3aa: CASSRGVAGEEETQYF; CDR3nt: TGTGCCAGCAGCCGGGGGGTAGCGGGAGAGGAAGAGACCCAGTACTTC
d_gene: NA; abundance: NA; j_gene: TRBJ2-4; len: 14; v_gene: TRBV12-3/TRBV12-4; CDR3aa: CASGQGNPKNIQYF; CDR3nt: TGTGCCAGCGGGCAGGGCAACCCCAAAAACATTCAGTACTTC
d_gene: NA; abundance: NA; j_gene: TRBJ1-2; len: 14; v_gene: TRBV5-1; CDR3aa: CASSSVAGNYGYTF; CDR3nt: TGCGCCAGCAGCTCCGTCGCAGGGAACTATGGCTACACCTTC
d_gene: NA; abundance: NA; j_gene: TRBJ2-5; len: 14; v_gene: TRBV4-1; CDR3aa: CASSQGVIGETQYF; CDR3nt: TGCGCCAGCAGCCAAGGGGTTATAGGAGAGACCCAGTACTTC
d_gene: NA; abundance: NA; j_gene: TRBJ1-1; len: 14; v_gene: TRBV4-1; CDR3aa: CASSSTRKNTEAFF; CDR3nt: TGCGCCAGCAGCTCCACAAGGAAGAACACTGAAGCTTTCTTT
d_gene: NA; abundance: many; j_gene: TRBJ1-2; len: 15; v_gene: TRBV11-2; CDR3aa: CASSLEAASLGGYTF; CDR3nt: TGTGCCAGCAGCTTGGAGGCGGCTTCCTTGGGGGGCTACACCTTC
d_gene: NA; abundance: NA; j_gene: TRBJ1-6; len: 14; v_gene: TRBV7-3; CDR3aa: CASSLFGGSSPLHF; CDR3nt: TGTGCCAGCAGCTTATTCGGTGGGAGTTCACCCCTCCACTTT
d_gene: NA; abundance: few; j_gene: TRBJ1-5; len: 13; v_gene: TRBV5-1; CDR3aa: CASSLGRGQPQHF; CDR3nt: TGCGCCAGCAGCTTGGGGAGGGGACAGCCCCAGCATTTT
d_gene: TRBD2; abundance: NA; j_gene: TRBJ2-3; len: 16; v_gene: TRBV5-6; CDR3aa: CASSPWTSGRRDTQYF; CDR3nt: TGTGCCAGCAGCCCCTGGACTAGCGGACGAAGGGATACGCAGTATTTT
d_gene: TRBD1; abundance: many; j_gene: TRBJ1-1; len: 14; v_gene: TRBV19; CDR3aa: CASSIPTGATEAFF; CDR3nt: TGTGCCAGTAGTATCCCGACAGGGGCCACTGAAGCTTTCTTT
d_gene: TRBD1; abundance: NA; j_gene: TRBJ1-5; len: 14; v_gene: TRBV28; CDR3aa: CASRPGGTTGPQHF; CDR3nt: TGTGCCAGCAGGCCAGGGGGCACTACGGGTCCCCAGCATTTT
d_gene: NA; abundance: NA; j_gene: TRBJ1-1; len: 12; v_gene: TRBV19; CDR3aa: CASSYGGPEAFF; CDR3nt: TGTGCCAGTAGTTACGGGGGGCCTGAAGCTTTCTTT
d_gene: TRBD2; abundance: NA; j_gene: TRBJ2-5; len: 14; v_gene: TRBV6-2/TRBV6-3; CDR3aa: CASMGGGAGETQYF; CDR3nt: TGTGCCAGTATGGGGGGGGGAGCTGGGGAGACCCAGTACTTC
d_gene: NA; abundance: many; j_gene: TRBJ1-5; len: 13; v_gene: TRBV28; CDR3aa: CASQGLGNQPQHF; CDR3nt: TGTGCCAGCCAGGGGTTAGGGAATCAGCCCCAGCATTTT
d_gene: NA; abundance: NA; j_gene: TRBJ1-2; len: 13; v_gene: TRBV7-9; CDR3aa: CASSLGVYGGYTF; CDR3nt: TGTGCCAGCAGCTTAGGGGTTTACGGTGGCTACACCTTC
d_gene: NA; abundance: many; j_gene: TRBJ1-1; len: 15; v_gene: TRBV7-2; CDR3aa: CASSLDVGVTTEAFF; CDR3nt: TGTGCCAGCAGCTTAGATGTAGGGGTGACCACTGAAGCTTTCTTT
d_gene: TRBD2; abundance: NA; j_gene: TRBJ2-5; len: 15; v_gene: TRBV30; CDR3aa: CAWRSWDSGRQTQYF; CDR3nt: TGTGCCTGGAGGAGTTGGGATAGCGGGAGGCAGACCCAGTACTTC
d_gene: NA; abundance: many; j_gene: TRBJ2-5; len: 13; v_gene: TRBV28; CDR3aa: CASSHRVVETQYF; CDR3nt: TGTGCCAGCAGTCACAGGGTGGTGGAGACCCAGTACTTC
d_gene: TRBD2; abundance: NA; j_gene: TRBJ2-1; len: 16; v_gene: TRBV14; CDR3aa: CASSQDPSGVYNEQFF; CDR3nt: TGTGCCAGCAGCCAAGACCCTAGCGGCGTATACAATGAGCAGTTCTTC
d_gene: TRBD1; abundance: NA; j_gene: TRBJ2-6; len: 16; v_gene: TRBV7-3; CDR3aa: CASSARTGAGANVLTF; CDR3nt: TGTGCCAGCAGCGCCAGGACAGGGGCTGGGGCCAACGTCCTGACTTTC
d_gene: TRBD2; abundance: few; j_gene: TRBJ2-3; len: 16; v_gene: TRBV6-8; CDR3aa: CASSYGSGTNTDTQYF; CDR3nt: TGTGCCAGCAGTTATGGTAGCGGGACCAACACAGATACGCAGTATTTT
d_gene: TRBD2; abundance: few; j_gene: TRBJ2-7; len: 12; v_gene: TRBV20-1; CDR3aa: CSAVAGNYEQYF; CDR3nt: TGCAGTGCCGTAGCGGGAAACTACGAGCAGTACTTC
d_gene: NA; abundance: few; j_gene: TRBJ2-2; len: 15; v_gene: TRBV7-3; CDR3aa: CASSFNGAVTGELFF; CDR3nt: TGTGCCAGCAGCTTCAACGGAGCCGTCACCGGGGAGCTGTTTTTT
d_gene: TRBD1; abundance: many; j_gene: TRBJ1-5; len: 15; v_gene: TRBV2; CDR3aa: CASSAGQGYNQPQHF; CDR3nt: TGTGCCAGCAGTGCGGGACAGGGCTACAATCAGCCCCAGCATTTT
d_gene: NA; abundance: few; j_gene: TRBJ1-6; len: 13; v_gene: TRBV7-8; CDR3aa: CASSLGYNSPLHF; CDR3nt: TGTGCCAGCAGCCTCGGGTATAATTCACCCCTCCACTTT
d_gene: TRBD2; abundance: few; j_gene: TRBJ2-5; len: 16; v_gene: TRBV7-8; CDR3aa: CASSLATSGGQETQYF; CDR3nt: TGTGCCAGCAGCTTAGCGACTAGCGGGGGACAAGAGACCCAGTACTTC
d_gene: TRBD2; abundance: few; j_gene: TRBJ2-1; len: 16; v_gene: TRBV28; CDR3aa: CASLAGGRSSYNEQFF; CDR3nt: TGTGCCAGCCTAGCGGGAGGGCGGAGCTCCTACAATGAGCAGTTCTTC
d_gene: NA; abundance: many; j_gene: TRBJ2-1; len: 18; v_gene: TRBV11-2; CDR3aa: CASSLGASPRSSYNEQFF; CDR3nt: TGTGCCAGCAGCTTAGGGGCTAGCCCCCGGAGCTCCTACAATGAGCAGTTCTTC
d_gene: NA; abundance: few; j_gene: TRBJ2-2; len: 15; v_gene: TRBV4-2; CDR3aa: CASSQEGMNTGELFF; CDR3nt: TGTGCCAGCAGCCAAGAAGGAATGAACACCGGGGAGCTGTTTTTT
d_gene: NA; abundance: NA; j_gene: TRBJ1-1; len: 12; v_gene: TRBV6-5; CDR3aa: CASSYEGKVAFF; CDR3nt: TGTGCCAGCAGTTACGAGGGCAAAGTAGCTTTCTTT